The T cell receptor beta chain under discussion was sequenced for a study of shared clonotypes between healthy human individuals. Study overall: The people who gave samples were two women and a few men aged 18 to 49.

The study's findings and limits: Rarefaction analysis demonstrated incomplete sorted-subset sequencing notwithstanding large depth.

The V end lost 2 bases, the J end lost 4 bases, and 16 bases lay between the germline ends. This CDR3 has 16 residues. The V gene's germline CDR1 is PRHDT and CDR2 FYEKMQ (reference sequence). Sequenced by immunoSEQ multiplex PCR; TCRdb stores in-frame clones only, minus some. This table holds about 1.1 million clones, approximately 77% found once. Turning to this clone: Its specificity is unknown.

The chain links TRBV13 to TRBJ2-3; D may correspond to TRBD1 or TRBD2 (6 bases each). The sample consisted of memory CD4+ T cells from PBMCs. Subset of the sample: CD45RA-negative fraction. This clonotype was obtained from a man between 18 and 35 years old in good health. Some clones in this sample may be carry-over from other donors' samples. The CDR3 protein is CASSLTAVGGPDTQYF. The DNA for the CDR3 is TGTGCCAGCAGCTTAACGGCGGTGGGGGGCCCAGATACGCAGTATTTT. The complete variable domain, with remaining parts taken from reference TRBV13 and TRBJ2-3, reads AAGVIQSPRHLIKEKRETATLKCYPIPRHDTVYWYQQGPGQDPQFLISFYEKMQSDKGSIPDRFSAQQFSDYHSELNMSSLELGDSALYFCASSLTAVGGPDTQYFGPGTRLTVL.